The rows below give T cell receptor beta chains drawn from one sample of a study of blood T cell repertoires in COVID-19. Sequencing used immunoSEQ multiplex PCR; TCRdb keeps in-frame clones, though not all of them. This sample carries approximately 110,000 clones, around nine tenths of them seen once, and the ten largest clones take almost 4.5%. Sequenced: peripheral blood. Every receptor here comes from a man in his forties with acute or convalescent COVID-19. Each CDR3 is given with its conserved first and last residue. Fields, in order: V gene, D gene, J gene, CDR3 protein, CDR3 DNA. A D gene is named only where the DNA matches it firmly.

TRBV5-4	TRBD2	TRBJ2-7	CASSRGTRASSYEQYF	TGTGCCAGCAGCAGGGGGACTAGGGCCAGCTCCTACGAGCAGTACTTC
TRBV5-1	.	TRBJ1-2	CASSLNPGPLAPGNYGYTF	TGCGCCAGCAGCCTAAATCCAGGTCCTCTCGCCCCGGGGAACTATGGCTACACCTTC
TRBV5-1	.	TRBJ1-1	CASALGLVNTEAFF	TGCGCCAGCGCACTTGGACTGGTGAACACTGAAGCTTTCTTT
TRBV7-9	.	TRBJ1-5	CASSSSSRGTQPQHF	TGTGCCAGCAGCTCCAGTTCAAGGGGTACTCAGCCCCAGCATTTT
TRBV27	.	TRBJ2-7	CASSLSNPTDYEQYF	TGTGCCAGCAGTTTATCGAACCCGACAGACTACGAGCAGTACTTC
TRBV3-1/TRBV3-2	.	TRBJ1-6	CASSQRGNSPLHF	TGTGCCAGCAGCCAACGGGGTAATTCACCCCTCCACTTT
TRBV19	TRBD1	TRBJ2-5	CASSIGGTGVGETQYF	TGTGCCAGTAGTATTGGAGGGACAGGGGTCGGGGAGACCCAGTACTTC
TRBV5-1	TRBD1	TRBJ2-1	CASSPRGQGLNEQFF	TGCGCCAGCAGCCCGAGGGGACAGGGTCTAAATGAGCAGTTCTTC
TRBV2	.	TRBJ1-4	CASYQGYDEKLFF	TGTGCCAGCTACCAGGGATACGATGAAAAACTGTTTTTT
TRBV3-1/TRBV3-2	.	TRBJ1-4	CASSQGQGNEKLFF	TGTGCCAGCAGCCAAGGGCAGGGTAATGAAAAACTGTTTTTT
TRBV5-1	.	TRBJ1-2	CASSLESGYGYTF	TGCGCCAGCAGCTTGGAAAGCGGCTATGGCTACACCTTC
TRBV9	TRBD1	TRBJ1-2	CASSAGNRGPGYTF	TGTGCCAGCAGCGCCGGGAACAGGGGGCCTGGCTACACCTTC